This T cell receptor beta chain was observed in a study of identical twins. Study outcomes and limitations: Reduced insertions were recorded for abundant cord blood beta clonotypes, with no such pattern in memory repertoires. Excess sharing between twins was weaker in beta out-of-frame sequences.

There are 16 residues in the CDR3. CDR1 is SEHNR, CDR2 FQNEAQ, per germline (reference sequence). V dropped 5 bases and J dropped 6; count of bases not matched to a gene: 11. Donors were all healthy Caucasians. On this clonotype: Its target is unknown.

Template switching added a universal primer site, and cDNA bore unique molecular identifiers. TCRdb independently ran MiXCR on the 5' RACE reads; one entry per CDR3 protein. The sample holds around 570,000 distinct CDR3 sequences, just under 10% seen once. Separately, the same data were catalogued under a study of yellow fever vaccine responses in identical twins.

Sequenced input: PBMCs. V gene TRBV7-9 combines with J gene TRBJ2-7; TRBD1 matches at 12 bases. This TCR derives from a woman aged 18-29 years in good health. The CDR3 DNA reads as TGTGCCAGCAGCCCAATGGGGGGGACAGGGGGCGGCGAGCAGTACTTC. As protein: CASSPMGGTGGGEQYF.